This T cell receptor beta chain comes out of a study of spatial heterogeneity in lung cancer. TCRdb processed the 5' RACE reads anew with MiXCR; each CDR3 protein has one entry. In the table there are roughly 13,000 distinct CDR3 sequences, around 4% of which are singletons. The germline CDR1 and CDR2 sequences are MNHEY and SMNVEV (reference sequence). CDR3 length equals 16 residues. Deletions cut 4 bases from V and 0 bases from J, with 16 bases between. The time point: sample taken at primary tumor resection. Unsorted whole RNA samples from tumor, nontumor lung or frozen PBMC were sequenced. This clonotype occurred many times. For a library built for alpha chains, this beta chain is a stray read; little rests on its size.

This sequence joins TRBV27 and TRBJ2-7, with D possibly being TRBD2 (5 bases). This TCR was sampled from a male donor with early-stage non-small cell lung cancer. The starting material was PBMCs, obtained at surgery. The CDR3 region is CASSSLGIGNSYEQYF. In DNA form, the CDR3 reads TGTGCCAGCAGTTCTTTGGGGATCGGGAACTCCTACGAGCAGTACTTC.